This T cell receptor beta chain appears in the sequencing data of a study of shared clonotypes between healthy human individuals. The donors were all Caucasian adults (living in Nashville, Tennessee). V lost 7 bases and J lost 4, with 7 bases in between. The CDR3 consists of 12 residues. Germline CDR1 is MNHNY and CDR2 is SVGAGI (reference sequence). Using ten immunoSEQ deep assay plates, investigators sequenced unsorted PBMC DNA. The assay was immunoSEQ multiplex PCR, and TCRdb's table has in-frame clones only and misses some. Of hundreds of thousands of clones in the sample, around 78% were seen once. Worth noting for this clone: Its antigen is unidentified.

General study points: Enrolling few donors narrowed the genetic and exposure-history diversity that was represented. Clonotype sharing among donors likely depends on sequencing depth.

The TCR originated in a woman between 35 and 50 years old in good health. Some clones in this sample may be carry-over from other donors' samples. Specimen: PBMCs. The J gene is TRBJ2-2, the V gene TRBV6-6; D is perhaps TRBD1 (6 bases). The CDR3 sequence is CASKQGTGELFF. The CDR3 DNA reads TGTGCCAGCAAACAGGGCACCGGGGAGCTGTTTTTT.